The clone carrying this T cell receptor beta chain was picked up many times. The data belong to a study of T cell repertoires in cytomegalovirus infection. Looking at the study overall: CMV infection plus the matching HLA type was flagged by public TCR beta signatures.

MiXCR was run by TCRdb on the reads, yielding one entry per CDR3 protein. Of about 210,000 distinct CDR3 sequences in the sample, roughly 6.5% are singletons; the top ten hold around 6.5%. This clonotype was obtained from a human donor in good health (CMV status not recorded). Some clones in this sample may be carry-over from other donors' samples. What was sequenced was PBMCs.

DNA for the CDR3: TGTGCCAGCGGCAATTGGGGGGGTGAAAAACTGTTTTTT. As protein: CASGNWGGEKLFF. V usage is TRBV7-2 and J usage is TRBJ1-4; D is possibly TRBD1 (5 bases). This CDR3 spans 13 amino acids. Per germline, CDR1 SGHTA and CDR2 FQGNSA. Trimming stripped 8 bases from V and 7 bases from J, with 14 bases between.